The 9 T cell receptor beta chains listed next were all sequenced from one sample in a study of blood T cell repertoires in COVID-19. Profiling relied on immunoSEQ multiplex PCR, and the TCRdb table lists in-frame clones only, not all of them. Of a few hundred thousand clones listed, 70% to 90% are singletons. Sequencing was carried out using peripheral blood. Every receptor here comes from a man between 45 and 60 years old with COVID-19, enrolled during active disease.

The CDR3 DNA follows: TGCAGTGCGCAGATTAGCCATGAGCAGTTCTTC. This codes for CSAQISHEQFF. The chain recombines TRBV20-1 with TRBJ2-1; the D is unclear. Germline V gives CDR1 DFQATT, CDR2 SNEGSKA (reference sequence). CDR3 length: 11 residues. Trimming stripped 6 bases from V and 8 bases from J, with 11 bases between.

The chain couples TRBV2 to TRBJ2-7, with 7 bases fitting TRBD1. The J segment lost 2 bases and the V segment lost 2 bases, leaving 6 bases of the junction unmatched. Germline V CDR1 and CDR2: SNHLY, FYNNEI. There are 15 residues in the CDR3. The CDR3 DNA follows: TGTGCCAGCAGTGAATTTTCGGACAGGACCTACGAGCAGTACTTC. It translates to CASSEFSDRTYEQYF. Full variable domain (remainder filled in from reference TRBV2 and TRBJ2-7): EPEVTQTPSHQVTQMGQEVILRCVPISNHLYFYWYRQILGQKVEFLVSFYNNEISEKSEIFDDQFSVERPDGSNFTLKIRSTKLEDSAMYFCASSEFSDRTYEQYFGPGTRLTVT.

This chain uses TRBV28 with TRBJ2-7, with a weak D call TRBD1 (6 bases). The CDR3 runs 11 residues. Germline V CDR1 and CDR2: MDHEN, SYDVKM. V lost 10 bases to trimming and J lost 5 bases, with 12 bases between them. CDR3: CAITGFDEQYF. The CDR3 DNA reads TGTGCCATCACAGGGTTCGACGAGCAGTACTTC. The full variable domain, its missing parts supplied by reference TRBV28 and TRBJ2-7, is DVKVTQSSRYLVKRTGEKVFLECVQDMDHENMFWYRQDPGLGLRLIYFSYDVKMKEKGDIPEGYSVSREKKERFSLILESASTNQTSMYLCAITGFDEQYFGPGTRLTVT.

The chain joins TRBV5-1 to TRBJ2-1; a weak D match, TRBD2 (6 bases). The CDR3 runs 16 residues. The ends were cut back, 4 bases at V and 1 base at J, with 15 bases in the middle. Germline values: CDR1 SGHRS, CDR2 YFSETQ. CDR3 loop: CASSRTMSGSYNEQFF. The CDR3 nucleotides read TGCGCCAGCAGCCGTACTATGAGCGGGTCCTACAATGAGCAGTTCTTC.

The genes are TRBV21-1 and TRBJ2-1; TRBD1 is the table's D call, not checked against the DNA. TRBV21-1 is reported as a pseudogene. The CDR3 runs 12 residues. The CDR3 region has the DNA TGTGCCAGCAGCAGAGGACGGGACAGGCAGTTCTTC. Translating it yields CASSRGRDRQFF.

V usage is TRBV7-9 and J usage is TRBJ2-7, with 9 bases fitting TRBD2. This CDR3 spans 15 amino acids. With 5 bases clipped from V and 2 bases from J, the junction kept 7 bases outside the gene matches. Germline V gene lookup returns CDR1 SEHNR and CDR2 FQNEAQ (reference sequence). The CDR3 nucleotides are TGTGCCAGCAGCATCGCGGGGGGGGCTACCTACGAGCAGTACTTC. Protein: CASSIAGGATYEQYF.

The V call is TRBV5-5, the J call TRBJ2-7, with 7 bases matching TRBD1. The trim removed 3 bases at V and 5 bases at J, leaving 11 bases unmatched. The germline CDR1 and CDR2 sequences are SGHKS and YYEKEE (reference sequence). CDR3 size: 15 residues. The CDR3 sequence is CASSSAGTEVDEQYF. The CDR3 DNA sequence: TGTGCCAGCAGCTCGGCCGGGACAGAAGTTGACGAGCAGTACTTC.

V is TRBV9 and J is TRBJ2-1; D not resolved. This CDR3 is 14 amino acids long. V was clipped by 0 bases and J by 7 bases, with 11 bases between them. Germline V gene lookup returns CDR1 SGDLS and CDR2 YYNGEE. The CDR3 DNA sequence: TGTGCCAGCAGCGTAGCGCTAGGTCCGAATGAGCAGTTCTTC. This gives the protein CASSVALGPNEQFF.

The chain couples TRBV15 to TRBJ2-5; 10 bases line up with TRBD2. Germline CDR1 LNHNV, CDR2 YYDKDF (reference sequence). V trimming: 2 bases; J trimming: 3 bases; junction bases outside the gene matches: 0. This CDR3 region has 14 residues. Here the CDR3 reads CATSRSGGEETQYF. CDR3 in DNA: TGTGCCACCAGCAGAAGCGGGGGGGAAGAGACCCAGTACTTC.